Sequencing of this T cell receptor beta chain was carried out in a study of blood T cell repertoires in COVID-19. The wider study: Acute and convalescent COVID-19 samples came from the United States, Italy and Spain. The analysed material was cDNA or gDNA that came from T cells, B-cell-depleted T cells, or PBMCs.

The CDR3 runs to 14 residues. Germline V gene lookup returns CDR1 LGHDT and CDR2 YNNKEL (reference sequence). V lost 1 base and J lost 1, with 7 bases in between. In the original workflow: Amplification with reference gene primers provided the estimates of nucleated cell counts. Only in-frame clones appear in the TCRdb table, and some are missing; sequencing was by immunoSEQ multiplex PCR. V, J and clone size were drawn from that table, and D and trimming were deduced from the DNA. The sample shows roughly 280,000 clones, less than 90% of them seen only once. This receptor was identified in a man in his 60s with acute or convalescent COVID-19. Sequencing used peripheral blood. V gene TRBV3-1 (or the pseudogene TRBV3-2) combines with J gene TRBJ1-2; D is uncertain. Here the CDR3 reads CASSQGLVNYGYTF. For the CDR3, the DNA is TGTGCCAGCAGCCAAGGTCTTGTTAACTATGGCTACACCTTC.